Listed here are 4 T cell receptor beta chains from one sample, sequenced in a study of blood T cell repertoires in COVID-19. Measured with immunoSEQ multiplex PCR; TCRdb has only the in-frame clones, and not every one. The profile shows approximately 360,000 clones, more than 70% of them singletons. The sample comprised peripheral blood. The receptors originated from a man aged 40-49 years with acute or convalescent COVID-19.

This sequence joins TRBV9 and TRBJ2-3; 11 nucleotides align to TRBD2. With 4 bases clipped from V and 2 bases from J, the junction kept 12 bases outside the gene matches. Germline V gene sequence: CDR1 SGDLS, CDR2 YYNGEE. The CDR3 length is 18 residues. The CDR3 nucleotides are TGTGCCAGCAGCCTTCGGAGAATAGCGGGAGGGCACACAGATACGCAGTATTTT. This sequence encodes CASSLRRIAGGHTDTQYF.

The chain couples TRBV7-8 to TRBJ1-5; maybe TRBD1 (5 bases). The CDR3 is made up of 14 amino acids. Per the germline V gene, CDR1 is SGHVS and CDR2 is FQNEAQ. The V end was cut by 1 base, the J end by 7 bases, with 11 bases between. The CDR3 here is CASSLGRDRQPQHF. DNA of the CDR3: TGTGCCAGCAGCTTAGGCAGGGATAGGCAGCCCCAGCATTTT.

This clone was detected only once. The rearrangement uses TRBV21-1 and TRBJ2-2; TRBD2, the table's D call, lacks a check against the DNA. TRBV21-1 is described as a pseudogene. This CDR3 comprises 18 residues. CDR3 amino acids: CASSKLAKDRDDTGELFF. As DNA, the CDR3 is TGTGCCAGCAGCAAACTCGCCAAGGACCGGGATGACACCGGGGAGCTGTTTTTT.

As regards this clone: Other DNA sequences from this sample encode an identical CDR3 as well. The chain employs TRBV27 and TRBJ2-7, with D hard to call. This CDR3 comprises 11 residues. Trimming took off 5 bases at V and 0 bases at J, with 2 bases between the two ends. Germline assignment: CDR1 MNHEY and CDR2 SMNVEV (reference sequence). For the CDR3, the DNA is TGTGCCAGCAGTCTCTCCTACGAGCAGTACTTC. Translating it yields CASSLSYEQYF.